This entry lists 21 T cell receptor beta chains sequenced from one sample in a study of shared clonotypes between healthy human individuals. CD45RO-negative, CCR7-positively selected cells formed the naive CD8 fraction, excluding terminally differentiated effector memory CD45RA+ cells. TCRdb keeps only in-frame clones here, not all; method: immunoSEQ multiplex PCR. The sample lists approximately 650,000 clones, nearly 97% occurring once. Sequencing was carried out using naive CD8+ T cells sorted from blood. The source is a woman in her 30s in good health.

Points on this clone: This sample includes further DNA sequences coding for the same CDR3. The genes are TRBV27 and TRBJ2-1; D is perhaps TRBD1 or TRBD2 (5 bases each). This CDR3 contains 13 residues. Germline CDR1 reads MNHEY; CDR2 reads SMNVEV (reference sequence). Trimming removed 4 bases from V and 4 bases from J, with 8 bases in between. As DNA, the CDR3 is TGTGCCAGCAGTTGGGACGGTTACAATGAGCAGTTCTTC. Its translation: CASSWDGYNEQFF.

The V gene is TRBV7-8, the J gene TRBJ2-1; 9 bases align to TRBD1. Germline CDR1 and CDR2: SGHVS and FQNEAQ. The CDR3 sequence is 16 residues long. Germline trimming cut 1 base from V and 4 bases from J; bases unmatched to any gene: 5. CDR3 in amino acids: CASSLVQGASYNEQFF. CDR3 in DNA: TGTGCCAGCAGCTTAGTACAGGGGGCGAGTTACAATGAGCAGTTCTTC.

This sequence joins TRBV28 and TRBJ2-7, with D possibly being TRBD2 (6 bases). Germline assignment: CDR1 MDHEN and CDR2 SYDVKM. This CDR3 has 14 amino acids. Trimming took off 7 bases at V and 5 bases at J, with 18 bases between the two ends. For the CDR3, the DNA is TGTGCCAGCATCGACTCTGGAGGGTTACACGAGCAGTACTTC. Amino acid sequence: CASIDSGGLHEQYF. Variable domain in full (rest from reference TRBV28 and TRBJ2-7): DVKVTQSSRYLVKRTGEKVFLECVQDMDHENMFWYRQDPGLGLRLIYFSYDVKMKEKGDIPEGYSVSREKKERFSLILESASTNQTSMYLCASIDSGGLHEQYFGPGTRLTVT.

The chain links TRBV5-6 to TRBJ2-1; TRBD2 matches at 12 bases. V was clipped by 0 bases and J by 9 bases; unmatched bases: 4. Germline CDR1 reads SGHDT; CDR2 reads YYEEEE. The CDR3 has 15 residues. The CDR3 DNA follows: TGTGCCAGCAGCTTGGGACTAGCGGGAGTACGTGAGCAGTTCTTC. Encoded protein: CASSLGLAGVREQFF.

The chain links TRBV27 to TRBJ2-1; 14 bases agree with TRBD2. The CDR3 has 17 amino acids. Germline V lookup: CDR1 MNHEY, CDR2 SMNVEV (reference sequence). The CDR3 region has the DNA TGTGCTACACTAGGGACTAGCGGGAGTATATCTGTAAATGAGCAGTTCTTC. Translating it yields CATLGTSGSISVNEQFF.

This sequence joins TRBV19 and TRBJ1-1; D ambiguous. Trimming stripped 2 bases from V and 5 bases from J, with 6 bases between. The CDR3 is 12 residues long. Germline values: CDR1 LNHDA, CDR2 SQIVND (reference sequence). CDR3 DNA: TGTGCCAGTAGTATAATGGGGACTGAAGCTTTCTTT. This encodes CASSIMGTEAFF.

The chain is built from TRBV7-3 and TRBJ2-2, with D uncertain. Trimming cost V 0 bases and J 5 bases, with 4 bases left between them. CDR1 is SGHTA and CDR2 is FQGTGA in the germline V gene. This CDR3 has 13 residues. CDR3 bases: TGTGCCAGCAGCTTAACCGGTACCGGGGAGCTGTTTTTT. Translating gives CASSLTGTGELFF.

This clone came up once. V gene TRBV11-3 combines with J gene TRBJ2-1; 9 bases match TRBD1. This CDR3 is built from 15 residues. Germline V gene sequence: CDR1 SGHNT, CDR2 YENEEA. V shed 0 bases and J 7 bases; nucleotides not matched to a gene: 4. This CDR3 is CASSLDWTGENEQFF. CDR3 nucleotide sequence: TGTGCCAGCAGCTTAGATTGGACAGGGGAAAATGAGCAGTTCTTC.

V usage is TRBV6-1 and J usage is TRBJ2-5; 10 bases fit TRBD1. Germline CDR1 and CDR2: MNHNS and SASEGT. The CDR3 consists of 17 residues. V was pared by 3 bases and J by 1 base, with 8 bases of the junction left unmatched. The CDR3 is CASSEDRGELFQETQYF. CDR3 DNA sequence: TGTGCCAGCAGTGAGGACAGGGGGGAGCTATTCCAAGAGACCCAGTACTTC.

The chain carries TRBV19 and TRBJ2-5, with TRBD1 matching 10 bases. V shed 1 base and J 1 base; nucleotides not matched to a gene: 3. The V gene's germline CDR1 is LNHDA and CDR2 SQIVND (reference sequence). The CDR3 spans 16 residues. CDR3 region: CASSIVGQGGQETQYF. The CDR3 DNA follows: TGTGCCAGTAGTATAGTCGGACAGGGGGGCCAAGAGACCCAGTACTTC.

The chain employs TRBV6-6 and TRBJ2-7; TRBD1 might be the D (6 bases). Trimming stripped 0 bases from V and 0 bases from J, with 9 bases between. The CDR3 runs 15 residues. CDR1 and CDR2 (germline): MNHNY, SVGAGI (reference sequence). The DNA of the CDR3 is TGTGCCAGCAGTTACTCGGACAGAGGCTCCTACGAGCAGTACTTC. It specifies CASSYSDRGSYEQYF.

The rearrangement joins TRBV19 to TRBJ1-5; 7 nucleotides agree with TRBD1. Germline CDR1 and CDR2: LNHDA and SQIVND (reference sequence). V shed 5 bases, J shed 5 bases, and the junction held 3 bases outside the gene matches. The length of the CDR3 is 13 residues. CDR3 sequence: CASSLGQDQPQHF. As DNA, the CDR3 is TGTGCCAGTAGTTTAGGACAGGATCAGCCCCAGCATTTT.

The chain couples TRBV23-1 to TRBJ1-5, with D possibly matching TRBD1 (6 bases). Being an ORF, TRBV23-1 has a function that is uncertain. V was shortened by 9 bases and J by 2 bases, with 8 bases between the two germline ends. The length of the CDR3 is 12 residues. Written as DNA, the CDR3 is TGCGCCAGAAGGGGGGGCAATCAGCCCCAGCATTTT. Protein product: CARRGGNQPQHF.

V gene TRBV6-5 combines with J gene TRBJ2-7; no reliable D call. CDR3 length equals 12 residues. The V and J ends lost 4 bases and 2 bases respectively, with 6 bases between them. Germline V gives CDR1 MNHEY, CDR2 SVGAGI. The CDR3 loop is CASSSYAYEQYF. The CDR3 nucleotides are TGTGCCAGCAGTTCGTACGCCTACGAGCAGTACTTC.

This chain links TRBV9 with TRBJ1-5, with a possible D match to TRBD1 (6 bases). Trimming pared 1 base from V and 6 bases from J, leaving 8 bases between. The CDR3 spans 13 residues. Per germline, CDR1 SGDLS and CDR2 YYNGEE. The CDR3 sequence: CASSVSGAQPQHF. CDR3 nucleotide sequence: TGTGCCAGCAGCGTATCAGGGGCTCAGCCCCAGCATTTT.

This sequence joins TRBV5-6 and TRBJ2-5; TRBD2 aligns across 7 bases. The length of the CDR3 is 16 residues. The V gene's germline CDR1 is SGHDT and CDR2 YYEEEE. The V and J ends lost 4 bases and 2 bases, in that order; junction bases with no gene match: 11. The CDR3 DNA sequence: TGTGCCAGCAGCCAAGAAGGGGAGGGGCATCAAGAGACCCAGTACTTC. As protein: CASSQEGEGHQETQYF.

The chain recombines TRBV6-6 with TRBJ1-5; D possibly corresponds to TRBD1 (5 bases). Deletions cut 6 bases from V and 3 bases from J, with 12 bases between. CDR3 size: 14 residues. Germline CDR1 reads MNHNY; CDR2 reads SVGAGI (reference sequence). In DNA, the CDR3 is TGTGCCAGCAGCCAGGGTCCCTACAATCAGCCCCAGCATTTT. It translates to CASSQGPYNQPQHF.

The CDR3 region is CASSSTVLASNEQYF. The CDR3 bases are TGTGCCAGCAGCTCAACGGTCCTAGCTAGTAACGAGCAGTACTTC. The V gene is TRBV7-6, the J gene TRBJ2-7, with D possibly being TRBD2 (5 bases). V was cut by 4 bases and J by 5 bases, with 18 bases left in between. Looked up from germline, CDR1 is SGHVS and CDR2 is FNYEAQ. This CDR3 contains 15 residues.

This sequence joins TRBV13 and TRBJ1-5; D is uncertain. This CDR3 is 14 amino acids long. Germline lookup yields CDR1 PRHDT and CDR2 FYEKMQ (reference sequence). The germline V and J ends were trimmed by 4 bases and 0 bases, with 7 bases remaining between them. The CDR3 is CASSWGISNQPQHF. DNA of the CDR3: TGTGCCAGCAGCTGGGGAATTAGCAATCAGCCCCAGCATTTT.

The CDR3 sequence is CASSYSYSSYGYTF. For the CDR3, the DNA is TGTGCCAGCAGTTACTCGTACAGCAGCTATGGCTACACCTTC. This sequence joins TRBV6-5 and TRBJ1-2; D is unresolved. Germline loops: CDR1 MNHEY, CDR2 SVGAGI. Trimming took off 0 bases at V and 4 bases at J, with 9 bases between the two ends. This CDR3 has 14 residues.

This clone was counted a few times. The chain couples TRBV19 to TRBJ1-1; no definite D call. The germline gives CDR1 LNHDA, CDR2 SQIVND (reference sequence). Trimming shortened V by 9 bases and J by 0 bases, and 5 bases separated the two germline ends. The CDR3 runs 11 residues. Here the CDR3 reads CASKMNTEAFF. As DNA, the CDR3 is TGTGCCAGCAAGATGAACACTGAAGCTTTCTTT.